The rows below give T cell receptor beta chains drawn from one sample of a study of identical twins. Via MiXCR, TCRdb re-called the 5' RACE reads, giving one row per CDR3 protein. The sample lists 250,000 or so distinct CDR3 sequences, about 8% occurring once. The same specimen was also included in a second study, on yellow fever vaccine responses in identical twins.

Sequencing was carried out using CD8+ T cells sorted from blood. All receptors derive from a woman between 18 and 29 years old in good health. The CDR3 runs from the conserved cysteine through the conserved F or W. The D gene is left open where the match is weak. The size entry is marked missing in some rows and otherwise reads once, few, many or a size class.

.,TRBD1,TRBJ1-1,TRBV19,TGTGGATCGACAGGGGCAGGTACTGAAGCTTTCTTT,CGSTGAGTEAFF
few,TRBD1,TRBJ2-1,TRBV29-1,TGCAGCGTTGGACAGGGGGCCCCCAATGAGCAGTTCTTC,CSVGQGAPNEQFF
many,TRBD2,TRBJ2-3,TRBV19,TGTGCCAGTAGTCGCGGGACTAGCGGAATGGCAGATACGCAGTATTTT,CASSRGTSGMADTQYF
.,TRBD2,TRBJ2-3,TRBV11-2,TGTGCCACCCCCGGGAGGGTGACAGATACGCAGTATTTT,CATPGRVTDTQYF
few,TRBD1,TRBJ2-7,TRBV4-3,TGCGCCAGCAGTGGGGACAGGGGGCTGGGGGAGCAGTACTTC,CASSGDRGLGEQYF
many,TRBD1,TRBJ2-7,TRBV27,TGTGCCAGCAGCCCTTACCCGGGACAGGGAATCTACGAGCAGTACTTC,CASSPYPGQGIYEQYF
many,TRBD1,TRBJ1-2,TRBV29-1,TGCAGCGTGGCGACCGGGACAGGGTTTGGCTACACCTTC,CSVATGTGFGYTF
.,.,TRBJ2-5,TRBV20-1,TGCAGTGCTTCCCTGGACTTTGAGGCGGAGACCCAGTACTTC,CSASLDFEAETQYF
few,.,TRBJ1-5,TRBV27,TGTGCCAGCAGTCACGCGGGCCAGCCCCAGCATTTT,CASSHAGQPQHF
.,.,TRBJ2-2,TRBV25-1,TGTGCCAGCAGTTTACAGGGTCTCCCCGGGGAGCTGTTTTTT,CASSLQGLPGELFF
many,TRBD2,TRBJ2-7,TRBV9,TGTGCCAGCAGCCCAATAGCGGGAAGGGACGAGCAGTACTTC,CASSPIAGRDEQYF
.,.,TRBJ1-6,TRBV25-1,TGTGCCAGCAGTGAACCGGGCAGGGTCCCAAACATCGATAATTCACCCCTCCACTTT,CASSEPGRVPNIDNSPLHF
few,TRBD2,TRBJ2-3,TRBV9,TGTGCCAGCAGCGTAGGGATTACCCGACGGACTAGCGAGGAAACAGATACGCAGTATTTT,CASSVGITRRTSEETDTQYF
many,.,TRBJ2-7,TRBV7-9,TGTGCCAGCAGCTCCCCAGGTCATAGCGGACACTCCTACGAGCAGTACTTC,CASSSPGHSGHSYEQYF
few,.,TRBJ2-7,TRBV5-1,TGCGCCAGCAGCCCCCAGTCGCGGTACTCCTACGAGCAGTACTTC,CASSPQSRYSYEQYF
many,TRBD2,TRBJ2-1,TRBV19,TGTGCCAGTAGTATACCGGGACTAGCGGGATGGAATGAGCAGTTCTTC,CASSIPGLAGWNEQFF
.,TRBD1,TRBJ2-3,TRBV6-1,TGTGCCAGCAGTCAAGACAGGGCAGTTAGCACAGATACGCAGTATTTT,CASSQDRAVSTDTQYF
many,.,TRBJ2-7,TRBV10-2,TGCGCCAGCAGTCCAAACCCCTACGAGCAGTACTTC,CASSPNPYEQYF
once,TRBD2,TRBJ2-3,TRBV2,TGTGCCTGCGCGGGTGGAGCGGGAGCCGGAAAACGCACAGATACGCAGTATTTT,CACAGGAGAGKRTDTQYF
few,TRBD2,TRBJ2-1,TRBV18,TGTGCCAGCTCACCACCCACTAGCGGGAGTTTCGATGAGCAGTTCTTC,CASSPPTSGSFDEQFF
.,TRBD2,TRBJ2-3,TRBV28,TGTGCCAGCAGCCGTGGCGGGGGGGGGAGCACAGATACGCAGTATTTT,CASSRGGGGSTDTQYF
many,TRBD2,TRBJ2-1,TRBV9,TGTGCCAGCAGCGACGGGACTAGCGGGGGGGCTTACAATGAGCAGTTCTTC,CASSDGTSGGAYNEQFF
many,.,TRBJ2-1,TRBV29-1,TGCAGCGTTGCAGGGTGGGATGGCGTGGTGCAGTTCTTC,CSVAGWDGVVQFF
many,TRBD1,TRBJ2-3,TRBV29-1,TGCAGCGTTGAGGGACAGTCCACAGATACGCAGTATTTT,CSVEGQSTDTQYF
.,TRBD2,TRBJ2-5,TRBV2,TGTGCCAGCATACTCGCGGGGGGGCGTGAGACCCAGTACTTC,CASILAGGRETQYF
.,.,TRBJ2-7,TRBV7-6,TGTGCCAGCAGCCCCCCTGGCGAGTTCTACGAGCAGTACTTC,CASSPPGEFYEQYF
many,.,TRBJ2-3,TRBV4-2,TGTGCCAGCAGCCATTCCGGGGGCACAGATACGCAGTATTTT,CASSHSGGTDTQYF
few,.,TRBJ2-1,TRBV7-9,TGTGCCAGCAGCTTTTTTCCGGAGCAGTTCTTC,CASSFFPEQFF
.,.,TRBJ2-7,TRBV20-1,TGCAGTGCTAGAGTCCCACAAGGGTGGTTCAACGAGCAGTACTTC,CSARVPQGWFNEQYF
few,.,TRBJ1-5,TRBV5-8,TGTGCCAGCAGCTTAGCGGACAGCCATAGCAATCAGCCCCAGCATTTT,CASSLADSHSNQPQHF
many,.,TRBJ1-4,TRBV6-6,TGTGCCAGCAGTTACTCACCTAATGAAAAACTGTTTTTT,CASSYSPNEKLFF
.,TRBD1,TRBJ2-5,TRBV6-2/TRBV6-3,TGTGCCAGCAGTTGGGACAGACAGACCCAGTACTTC,CASSWDRQTQYF
.,TRBD2,TRBJ2-7,TRBV28,TGTGCCAGCAGTGCCGGACTAGCGGGAGGTGCCGAGCAGTACTTC,CASSAGLAGGAEQYF
few,TRBD2,TRBJ2-1,TRBV15,TGTGCCACCAGCAGAGATGCTAGCGGGAGATACAATGAGCAGTTCTTC,CATSRDASGRYNEQFF
few,TRBD2,TRBJ2-1,TRBV15,TGTGCCACCAGCAGGCCGGGACTAGCAAAAAATGAGCAGTTCTTC,CATSRPGLAKNEQFF
.,.,TRBJ2-1,TRBV20-1,TGCAGTGCCCTCAGGGGCCTGACCTACAATGAGCAGTTCTTC,CSALRGLTYNEQFF
.,TRBD2,TRBJ2-1,TRBV5-1,TGCGCCAGCAGCTTGACCCTAGCGGGAGGAATGAATGAGCAGTTCTTC,CASSLTLAGGMNEQFF
many,TRBD2,TRBJ2-5,TRBV20-1,TGCAGTGCTAGATTAGCGGGAGCTATGGAGACCCAGTACTTC,CSARLAGAMETQYF
.,.,TRBJ2-7,TRBV29-1,TGCAGCGTCGTACTTCGGGCGCCCAGTACGGTCGAGCAGTACTTC,CSVVLRAPSTVEQYF
many,.,TRBJ1-1,TRBV25-1,TGTGCCAGCAGTGAATATGAGAACACTGAAGCTTTCTTT,CASSEYENTEAFF
few,.,TRBJ2-7,TRBV27,TGTGCCAGCAGTTCGGAAACAGGGCTCAACGAGCAGTACTTC,CASSSETGLNEQYF
.,.,TRBJ2-1,TRBV7-8,TGTGCCAGCAGCTCGGGATCCAGTAGCTCCTACAATGAGCAGTTCTTC,CASSSGSSSSYNEQFF
.,TRBD1,TRBJ2-1,TRBV24-1,TGTGCCACCAGTGACTGGGACAGCTCCTACAATGAGCAGTTCTTC,CATSDWDSSYNEQFF
.,.,TRBJ1-2,TRBV14,TGTGCCAGCAGCATGGACTATGGCTACACCTTC,CASSMDYGYTF
many,.,TRBJ1-1,TRBV27,TGTGCCAGCAGTCCATATACGATCCGGGCCCTTGATACTGAAGCTTTCTTT,CASSPYTIRALDTEAFF
few,.,TRBJ2-7,TRBV7-6,TGTGCCAGCAGCGATATCGGCAGGAGCTCCTACGAGCAGTACTTC,CASSDIGRSSYEQYF
.,.,TRBJ1-1,TRBV6-5,TGTGTCAGCAGTTACTTTGCAGGGTCTACTGAAGCTTTCTTT,CVSSYFAGSTEAFF
.,.,TRBJ1-1,TRBV20-1,TGCAGTGCTGGGGCGGAGAGAGAAGCTTTCTTT,CSAGAEREAFF
many,.,TRBJ2-7,TRBV5-6,TGTGCCAGCAGCTTGGGTTCCACTTCCTACGAGCAGTACTTC,CASSLGSTSYEQYF
.,.,TRBJ1-6,TRBV4-1,TGCGCCAGCAGCCAAGATCCAGGCTTCGCTTCACCCCTCCACTTT,CASSQDPGFASPLHF
.,TRBD1,TRBJ1-5,TRBV28,TGTGCCAGCAGTACCCCGACAGGGGAGGTGCGTCAGCCCCAGCATTTT,CASSTPTGEVRQPQHF
.,TRBD1,TRBJ2-1,TRBV4-2,TGTGCCAGCACCCTAGGGACAGGGGTTGTTGATGAGCAGTTCTTC,CASTLGTGVVDEQFF
many,.,TRBJ2-5,TRBV10-3,TGTGCCATCAGTGAGTCGACTCTAGGGGAAGAGACCCAGTACTTC,CAISESTLGEETQYF
.,TRBD2,TRBJ2-1,TRBV6-2/TRBV6-3,TGTGCCAGCAGTTCCACCTCGGTTGTTAGCGGGAAAGGGGTCTACAATGAGCAGTTCTTC,CASSSTSVVSGKGVYNEQFF